The 15 T cell receptor beta chains below all came from one sample that was sequenced in a study of cytomegalovirus exposure and HLA in healthy donors. The primer mix had 60 Vbeta and 13 Jbeta primers. Clones were sequenced by immunoSEQ multiplex PCR, and TCRdb holds only the in-frame ones, with some missing. The data show approximately 69,000 clones, approximately 70% seen once. Material for sequencing was PBMCs. These receptors originate from a man aged 35 to 55 in good health and CMV-seropositive.

This clone appeared a single time. V and J are TRBV2 and TRBJ2-1; the D gene is possibly TRBD1 (5 bases). V was pared by 9 bases and J by 10 bases, with 22 bases between. Germline V gene lookup returns CDR1 SNHLY and CDR2 FYNNEI. The CDR3 loop spans 14 amino acids. CDR3 in amino acids: CARGTLHGAREQFF. The CDR3 nucleotides read TGTGCCAGGGGTACATTACATGGGGCGAGGGAGCAGTTCTTC.

V and J are TRBV19 and TRBJ1-5; TRBD1 agrees at 7 bases. There are 13 residues in the CDR3. The V gene's germline CDR1 is LNHDA and CDR2 SQIVND (reference sequence). V was pared by 5 bases and J by 6 bases, with 4 bases of the junction left unmatched. The CDR3 DNA reads TGTGCCAGTAGTGTTGACAGGGTTCAGCCCCAGCATTTT. Its translation: CASSVDRVQPQHF.

The chain uses TRBV27 and TRBJ1-1; TRBD1 matches 8 bases. Looked up from germline, CDR1 is MNHEY and CDR2 is SMNVEV (reference sequence). The CDR3 spans 15 residues. The V gene end was trimmed by 10 bases and the J gene end by 0 bases; junction bases not matched to a gene: 10. CDR3 in DNA: TGTGCCACCCGGGACAGGATAAATGTGAACACTGAAGCTTTCTTT. As protein: CATRDRINVNTEAFF.

The chain links TRBV18 to TRBJ2-3; D remains unclear. Germline V CDR1 and CDR2: KGHSH, LQKENI. The CDR3 totals 16 residues. Trimming cost V 0 bases and J 0 bases, with 10 bases left between them. CDR3 residues: CASSPPRRSSTDTQYF. The CDR3 nucleotides read TGTGCCAGCTCACCACCGCGGAGATCGAGCACAGATACGCAGTATTTT.

The chain couples TRBV5-4 to TRBJ2-7, with 9 bases lining up with TRBD1. There are 15 residues in the CDR3. V trimming: 3 bases; J trimming: 4 bases; junction bases outside the gene matches: 8. CDR1 and CDR2 from the germline V gene are SGHNT and YYREEE (reference sequence). In DNA form, the CDR3 reads TGTGCCAGCAGCTCCCGGACAGGGGAGGGGTACGAGCAGTACTTC. Protein: CASSSRTGEGYEQYF.

This chain links TRBV30 with TRBJ2-5; possibly TRBD2 for D (5 bases). The better agreement between TRBJ2-7 and the DNA end casts doubt on the J call. Germline lookup yields CDR1 GTSNPN and CDR2 SVGIG (reference sequence). The CDR3 sequence is 11 residues long. The CDR3, as DNA: TGTGCCTGGTCCAGAGGGATCGAGCAGTACTTC. As protein: CAWSRGIEQYF.

The chain recombines TRBV30 with TRBJ2-3, with 9 bases fitting TRBD2. The germline V gene has CDR1 GTSNPN and CDR2 SVGIG (reference sequence). The CDR3 has 13 amino acids. V was clipped by 1 base and J by 4 bases; unmatched bases: 0. The CDR3 spells CAWSGGGADTQYF. The CDR3 DNA follows: TGTGCCTGGAGTGGCGGGGGGGCAGATACGCAGTATTTT.

CDR3 region: CASSQGWGTGGSNSPLHF. The CDR3 bases are TGCGCCAGCAGCCAAGGGTGGGGGACAGGGGGCTCTAATTCACCCCTCCACTTT. The chain links TRBV4-1 to TRBJ1-6; TRBD1 matches 12 bases. CDR3 size: 18 residues. Trimming at V came to 1 base and at J to 6 bases, leaving 7 bases not matched to a gene. Germline V gene lookup returns CDR1 MGHRA and CDR2 YSYEKL.

The chain has TRBV4-1 and TRBJ1-2; no firm D call. The germline V and J ends were trimmed by 3 bases and 2 bases, with 19 bases remaining between them. This CDR3 contains 17 residues. Germline V gives CDR1 MGHRA, CDR2 YSYEKL. CDR3 protein: CASSHPEQTTPNYGYTF. For the CDR3, the DNA is TGCGCCAGCAGCCACCCAGAGCAGACAACTCCGAACTATGGCTACACCTTC.

In the case of this clone: A junction end diverges from the germline sequence, so it may reflect a read error. The chain carries TRBV7-7 and TRBJ2-2; 11 nucleotides match TRBD2. The germline CDR1 and CDR2 sequences are SSHAT and FNYEAQ (reference sequence). The CDR3 loop spans 15 amino acids. The CDR3 DNA reads TGTGCTAGCAGCCCACTAGCGGGGGCTGGCGGGGAGCTGTTTTTT. This codes for CASSPLAGAGGELFF.

Regarding this clone: This sample also contains other DNA sequences that code for the same CDR3. CDR3 loop: CASSLQGHTGELFF. The CDR3 nucleotides are TGCGCCAGCAGCCTACAGGGACACACCGGGGAGCTGTTTTTT. The rearrangement joins TRBV4-1 to TRBJ2-2; TRBD1 is a possible D gene (6 bases). V lost 4 bases to trimming and J lost 3 bases, with 9 bases between them. CDR1 and CDR2 from the germline V gene are MGHRA and YSYEKL. CDR3 length: 14 residues.

This clone has more than one count but fewer than ten. This chain joins TRBV19 and TRBJ1-3; D might be TRBD1 (5 bases). Germline V gene data show CDR1 as LNHDA and CDR2 as SQIVND (reference sequence). The length of the CDR3 is 16 residues. Trimming pared 4 bases from V and 4 bases from J, leaving 17 bases between. This chain's CDR3 is CASSSPGRGGGNTIYF. The CDR3 region has the DNA TGTGCCAGTAGTAGCCCAGGGAGGGGAGGCGGAAACACCATATATTTT.

This chain joins TRBV19 and TRBJ2-3; 13 positions match TRBD2. The junction had 7 bases not matched to a gene; V was cut back by 6 bases and J by 7 bases. This CDR3 contains 15 residues. Germline CDR1 is LNHDA and CDR2 is SQIVND (reference sequence). The CDR3 is CASRLGLAGVNTQYF. DNA of the CDR3: TGTGCCAGTAGACTTGGACTAGCGGGGGTGAATACGCAGTATTTT.

This sequence joins TRBV2 and TRBJ2-3; 9 nucleotides align to TRBD2. The V gene's germline CDR1 is SNHLY and CDR2 FYNNEI. The CDR3 is 15 amino acids. J gave up 1 base and V 3 bases, and 2 bases lay outside the gene matches. In DNA form, the CDR3 reads TGTGCCAGCAGTGAGCAGCGGGGGGGCACAGATACGCAGTATTTT. Translation: CASSEQRGGTDTQYF.

This clone has just a few counts. This chain joins TRBV7-2 and TRBJ2-3; D remains ambiguous. Germline CDR1 is SGHTA and CDR2 is FQGNSA. The CDR3 covers 15 residues. V lost 0 bases and J 0 bases, leaving 7 bases between the germline ends. The CDR3: CASSLALLSTDTQYF. In DNA, the CDR3 is TGTGCCAGCAGCTTAGCACTGCTTAGCACAGATACGCAGTATTTT.